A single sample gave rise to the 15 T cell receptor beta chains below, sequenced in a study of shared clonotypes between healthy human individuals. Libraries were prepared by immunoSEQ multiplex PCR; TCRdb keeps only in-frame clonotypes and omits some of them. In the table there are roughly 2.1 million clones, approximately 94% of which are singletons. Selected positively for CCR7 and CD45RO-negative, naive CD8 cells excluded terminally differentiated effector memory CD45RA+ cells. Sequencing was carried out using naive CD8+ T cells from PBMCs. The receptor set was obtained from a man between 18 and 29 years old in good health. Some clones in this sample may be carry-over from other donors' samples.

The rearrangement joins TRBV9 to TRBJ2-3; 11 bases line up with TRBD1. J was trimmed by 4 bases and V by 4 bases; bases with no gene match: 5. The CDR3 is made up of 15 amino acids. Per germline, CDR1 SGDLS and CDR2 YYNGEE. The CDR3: CASSPGTGGSDTQYF. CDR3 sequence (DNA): TGTGCCAGCAGCCCTGGGACAGGGGGATCAGATACGCAGTATTTT.

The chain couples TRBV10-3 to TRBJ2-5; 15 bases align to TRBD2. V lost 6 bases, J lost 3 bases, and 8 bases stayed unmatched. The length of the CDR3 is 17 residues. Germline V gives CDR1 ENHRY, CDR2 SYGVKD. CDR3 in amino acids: CAIRTGLAGGPEETQYF. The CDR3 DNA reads TGTGCCATCAGAACCGGACTAGCGGGAGGGCCTGAAGAGACCCAGTACTTC.

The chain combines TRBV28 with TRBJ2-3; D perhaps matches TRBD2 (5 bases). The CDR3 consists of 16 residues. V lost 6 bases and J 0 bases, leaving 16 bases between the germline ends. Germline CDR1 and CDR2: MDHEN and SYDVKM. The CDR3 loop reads CASSHSDRGSTDTQYF. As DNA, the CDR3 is TGTGCCAGCAGCCACTCCGACCGCGGGAGCACAGATACGCAGTATTTT.

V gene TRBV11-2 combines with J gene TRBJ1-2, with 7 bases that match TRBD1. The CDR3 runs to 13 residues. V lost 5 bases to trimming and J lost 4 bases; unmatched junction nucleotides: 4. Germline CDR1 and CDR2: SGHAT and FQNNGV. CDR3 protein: CASSTRDSYGYTF. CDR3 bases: TGTGCCAGCAGCACCAGGGACAGCTATGGCTACACCTTC.

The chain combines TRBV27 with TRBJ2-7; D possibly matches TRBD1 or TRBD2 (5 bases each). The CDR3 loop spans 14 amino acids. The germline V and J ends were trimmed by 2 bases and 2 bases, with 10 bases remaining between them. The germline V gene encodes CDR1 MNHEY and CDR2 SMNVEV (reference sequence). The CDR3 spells CASSLNGAPYEQYF. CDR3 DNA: TGTGCCAGCAGTTTAAACGGGGCTCCCTACGAGCAGTACTTC.

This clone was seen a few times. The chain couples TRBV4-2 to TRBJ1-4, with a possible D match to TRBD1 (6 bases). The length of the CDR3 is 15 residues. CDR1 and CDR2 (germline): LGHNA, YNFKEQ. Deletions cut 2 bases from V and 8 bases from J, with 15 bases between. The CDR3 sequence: CASSQSEGVEEKLFF. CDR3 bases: TGTGCCAGCAGCCAATCGGAGGGGGTAGAAGAAAAACTGTTTTTT.

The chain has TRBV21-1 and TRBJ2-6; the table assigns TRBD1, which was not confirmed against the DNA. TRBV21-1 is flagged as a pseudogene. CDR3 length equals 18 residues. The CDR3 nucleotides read TGTGCCAGCAGCAAATGCGACAGCCTCGTCTCTGGGGCCAACGTCCTGACTTTC. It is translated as CASSKCDSLVSGANVLTF.

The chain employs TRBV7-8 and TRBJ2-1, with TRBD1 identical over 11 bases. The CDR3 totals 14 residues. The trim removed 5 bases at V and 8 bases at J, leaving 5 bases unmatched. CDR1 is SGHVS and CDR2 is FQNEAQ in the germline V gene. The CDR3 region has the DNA TGTGCCAGCAGCCGGGACAGGGGGTCGGATGAGCAGTTCTTC. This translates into CASSRDRGSDEQFF.

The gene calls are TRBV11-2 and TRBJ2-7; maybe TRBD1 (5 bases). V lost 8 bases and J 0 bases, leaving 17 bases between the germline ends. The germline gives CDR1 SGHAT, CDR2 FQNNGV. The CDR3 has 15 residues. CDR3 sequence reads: CASAYTRALSYEQYF. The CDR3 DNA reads TGTGCCAGCGCGTATACCAGGGCGCTCTCCTACGAGCAGTACTTC.

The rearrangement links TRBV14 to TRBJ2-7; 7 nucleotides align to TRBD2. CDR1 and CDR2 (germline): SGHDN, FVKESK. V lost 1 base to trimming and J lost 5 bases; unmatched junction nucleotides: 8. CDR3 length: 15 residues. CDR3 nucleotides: TGTGCCAGCAGCCAAGTCCTTGGGGGGAGGGACGAGCAGTACTTC. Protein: CASSQVLGGRDEQYF.

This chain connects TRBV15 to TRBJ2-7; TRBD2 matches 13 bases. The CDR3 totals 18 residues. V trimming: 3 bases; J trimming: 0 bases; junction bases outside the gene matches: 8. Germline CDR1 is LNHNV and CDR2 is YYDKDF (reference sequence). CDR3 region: CATSSELGLAGPSYEQYF. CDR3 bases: TGTGCCACCAGCAGCGAATTGGGACTAGCGGGACCCTCCTACGAGCAGTACTTC.

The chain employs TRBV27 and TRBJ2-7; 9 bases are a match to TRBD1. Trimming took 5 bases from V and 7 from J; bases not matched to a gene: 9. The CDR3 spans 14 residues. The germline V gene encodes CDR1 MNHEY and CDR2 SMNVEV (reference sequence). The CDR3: CASSVRDRAGEQYF. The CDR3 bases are TGTGCCAGCAGTGTCCGGGACAGGGCGGGAGAGCAGTACTTC.

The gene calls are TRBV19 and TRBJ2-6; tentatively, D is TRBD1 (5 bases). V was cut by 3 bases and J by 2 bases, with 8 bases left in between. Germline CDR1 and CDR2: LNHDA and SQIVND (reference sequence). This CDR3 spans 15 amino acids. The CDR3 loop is CASSILGPGANVLTF. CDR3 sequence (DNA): TGTGCCAGTAGTATCTTGGGGCCTGGGGCCAACGTCCTGACTTTC.

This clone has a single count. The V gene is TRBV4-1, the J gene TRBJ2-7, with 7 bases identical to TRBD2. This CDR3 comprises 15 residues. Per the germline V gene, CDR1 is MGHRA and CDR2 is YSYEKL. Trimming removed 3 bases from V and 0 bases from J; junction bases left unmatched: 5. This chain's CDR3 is CASSHLAVSSYEQYF. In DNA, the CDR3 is TGCGCCAGCAGCCACCTAGCGGTAAGCTCCTACGAGCAGTACTTC.

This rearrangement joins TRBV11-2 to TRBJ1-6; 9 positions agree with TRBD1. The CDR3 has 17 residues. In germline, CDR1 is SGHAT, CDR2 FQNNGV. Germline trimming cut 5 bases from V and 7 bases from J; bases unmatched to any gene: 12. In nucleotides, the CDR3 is TGTGCCAGCAGCCCCACAGGGGGCAATTTAGACAATTCACCCCTCCACTTT. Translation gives CASSPTGGNLDNSPLHF.